This entry lists 8 T cell receptor beta chains sequenced from one sample in a study of cytomegalovirus exposure and HLA in healthy donors. 13 Jbeta primers and 60 Vbeta primers were used for the PCR. Clones were read by immunoSEQ multiplex PCR, and TCRdb kept only the in-frame ones, dropping some. The sample carries under 130,000 clones, around 77% recorded once. The material sequenced was PBMCs. These receptors came from a man aged 45 to 65 in good health and CMV-seropositive.

This chain's CDR3 is CASSLEGVVEQFF. In DNA form, the CDR3 reads TGCGCCAGCAGCTTAGAAGGGGTGGTTGAGCAGTTCTTC. The chain joins TRBV5-1 to TRBJ2-1; D may be TRBD1 (5 bases). From germline, CDR1 is SGHRS and CDR2 YFSETQ. V was pared by 2 bases and J by 9 bases, with 12 bases between. The CDR3 runs 13 residues.

The chain is built from TRBV15 and TRBJ2-1; TRBD1 matches at 11 bases. V dropped 4 bases and J dropped 6; count of bases not matched to a gene: 5. There are 15 residues in the CDR3. Germline loops: CDR1 LNHNV, CDR2 YYDKDF (reference sequence). The CDR3 sequence is CATSTSGTGGNEQFF. The CDR3 DNA reads TGTGCCACCAGCACCTCCGGGACAGGGGGCAATGAGCAGTTCTTC.

The chain combines TRBV30 with TRBJ1-5; D is unresolved. V was trimmed by 5 bases and J by 2 bases, leaving 10 bases between them. This CDR3 comprises 13 residues. The germline V gene has CDR1 GTSNPN and CDR2 SVGIG (reference sequence). This chain's CDR3 is CAWAGRGNQPQHF. The CDR3 region has the DNA TGTGCCTGGGCTGGGAGAGGCAATCAGCCCCAGCATTTT. Filled out from reference TRBV30 and TRBJ1-5, the complete variable domain reads SQTIHQWPATLVQPVGSPLSLECTVEGTSNPNLYWYRQAAGRGLQLLFYSVGIGQISSEVPQNLSASRPQDRQFILSSKKLLLSDSGFYLCAWAGRGNQPQHFGDGTRLSIL.

The rearrangement uses TRBV10-3 and TRBJ2-3; 9 bases match TRBD2. V was clipped by 4 bases and J by 2 bases; unmatched bases: 7. The CDR3 is 16 residues long. The germline gives CDR1 ENHRY, CDR2 SYGVKD. CDR3 region: CAISVTSGGHTDTQYF. In nucleotides, the CDR3 is TGTGCCATCAGTGTGACTAGCGGAGGACACACAGATACGCAGTATTTT.

V is TRBV7-2 and J is TRBJ1-1; TRBD1 matches 9 bases. The CDR3 consists of 18 residues. Germline loops: CDR1 SGHTA, CDR2 FQGNSA. V lost 2 bases and J lost 2; bases outside the gene matches: 12. The CDR3 DNA reads as TGTGCCAGCAGCTTACCCATCGGGACAGGGATTGGAAACACTGAAGCTTTCTTT. Protein: CASSLPIGTGIGNTEAFF.

The chain has TRBV5-1 and TRBJ2-3; tentative D call: TRBD1 (6 bases). This CDR3 is built from 15 residues. Germline V CDR1 and CDR2: SGHRS, YFSETQ. Trimming removed 6 bases at V and 3 bases at J, with 17 bases between. CDR3 bases: TGCGCCAGCATCGAGACAGGCCTATTAACAGATACGCAGTATTTT. It translates to CASIETGLLTDTQYF.

This clone has just one count. CDR3 nucleotides: TGTGCCAGCAGCCCTAGCGGGGCGGGCACAGATACGCAGTATTTT. Protein sequence: CASSPSGAGTDTQYF. The V call is TRBV6-5, the J call TRBJ2-3, with 9 bases identical to TRBD2. CDR3 length equals 15 residues. Germline lookup yields CDR1 MNHEY and CDR2 SVGAGI. J lost 1 base, V lost 6 bases, and 5 bases had no gene match.

The rearrangement links TRBV5-1 to TRBJ2-1; D call uncertain. The germline CDR1 and CDR2 sequences are SGHRS and YFSETQ. The V and J ends lost 0 bases and 0 bases respectively, with 7 bases between them. This CDR3 contains 15 residues. The CDR3 here is CASSLGASSYNEQFF. The CDR3 nucleotides are TGCGCCAGCAGCTTGGGCGCGAGCTCCTACAATGAGCAGTTCTTC. Full variable domain (missing parts from reference TRBV5-1 and TRBJ2-1): KAGVTQTPRYLIKTRGQQVTLSCSPISGHRSVSWYQQTPGQGLQFLFEYFSETQRNKGNFPGRFSGRQFSNSRSEMNVSTLELGDSALYLCASSLGASSYNEQFFGPGTRLTVL.